Listed below are T cell receptor beta chains from one sample, sequenced in a study of blood T cell repertoires in COVID-19. Sequencing was performed with immunoSEQ multiplex PCR; in TCRdb, only in-frame clones are kept and a portion is missing. This table holds hundreds of thousands of clones, 80% to 90% found once. Sequenced sample: peripheral blood. These receptors were obtained from a man older than 75 with acute or convalescent COVID-19. CDR3s include the opening cysteine and the closing phenylalanine or tryptophan. A D gene is named only where the DNA matches it firmly. Not every row has a clone size; where given, it reads once, few, many or a size class.

clone_size	v_call	d_call	j_call	cdr3_aa	cdr3_nt
-	TRBV4-1	TRBD2	TRBJ2-3	CASSQEGWEGIDTQYF	TGCGCCAGCAGCCAAGAGGGGTGGGAGGGGATAGATACGCAGTATTTT
-	TRBV19	-	TRBJ2-5	CASSIHSQGQETQYF	TGTGCCAGTAGTATTCACTCCCAGGGGCAAGAGACCCAGTACTTC
once	TRBV9	-	TRBJ1-3	CASSGPGGLGGNTIYF	TGTGCCAGCAGCGGCCCCGGGGGGTTAGGAGGAAACACCATATATTTT
-	TRBV7-8	-	TRBJ2-7	CASSLVGSDRTGQYF	TGTGCCAGCAGCTTAGTTGGTAGCGACCGTACGGGGCAGTACTTC
once	TRBV7-2	TRBD1	TRBJ1-1	CASSLGGQGPIEAFF	TGTGCCAGCAGCTTAGGGGGACAGGGGCCGATTGAAGCTTTCTTT
-	TRBV2	TRBD1	TRBJ2-5	CASSRTGGQETQYF	TGTGCCAGCAGCCGTACAGGGGGCCAAGAGACCCAGTACTTC
-	TRBV7-3	-	TRBJ1-1	CASSSTPGSNTEAFF	TGTGCCAGCAGCTCGACCCCGGGGTCGAACACTGAAGCTTTCTTT
-	TRBV13	TRBD1	TRBJ1-1	CASSPGQGSLHTEAFF	TGTGCCAGCAGCCCCGGACAGGGGAGTTTGCACACTGAAGCTTTCTTT
-	TRBV2	-	TRBJ1-1	CASSEQEKGVRTEAFF	TGTGCCAGCAGTGAACAGGAGAAAGGGGTTCGGACTGAAGCTTTCTTT
-	TRBV3-1/TRBV3-2	TRBD1	TRBJ1-6	CASSQGQGRSPLHF	TGTGCCAGCAGCCAGGGACAGGGGCGGTCACCCCTCCACTTT
once	TRBV19	TRBD1	TRBJ2-2	CASSLGRGSTGELFF	TGTGCCAGTAGTCTTGGCAGGGGGAGCACCGGGGAGCTGTTTTTT
-	TRBV25-1	TRBD2	TRBJ2-1	CASSGASGGVNEQFF	TGTGCCAGCAGTGGGGCAAGCGGGGGGGTGAATGAGCAGTTCTTC
-	TRBV5-4	-	TRBJ2-3	CASNLGGLRTDTDTQYF	TGTGCCAGCAACTTGGGGGGTCTTAGGACAGACACAGATACGCAGTATTTT
-	TRBV7-2	TRBD2	TRBJ2-7	CASSLGVSGSLGEQYF	TGTGCCAGCAGCTTAGGGGTTAGCGGGAGTCTAGGAGAGCAGTACTTC
once	TRBV28	-	TRBJ1-5	CASSLEDRRQPQHF	TGTGCCAGCAGTTTAGAGGACCGTAGACAGCCTCAGCATTTT
once	TRBV24-1	TRBD1	TRBJ2-3	CATSDPGQGGDTQYF	TGTGCCACCAGTGACCCGGGACAGGGGGGAGATACGCAGTATTTT
once	TRBV4-1	-	TRBJ1-5	CASSQDWGGHQASHF	TGCGCCAGCAGCCAAGATTGGGGAGGCCACCAAGCATCGCATTTT
-	TRBV19	-	TRBJ2-7	CATKQGSYEQYF	TGTGCCACCAAACAGGGCTCCTACGAGCAGTACTTC
few	TRBV28	TRBD1	TRBJ1-2	CASSGTGTGYYGYTF	TGTGCCAGCAGTGGGACCGGGACAGGGTATTATGGCTACACCTTC
-	TRBV24-1	-	TRBJ2-3	CATSDPRGGATDTQYF	TGTGCCACCAGTGATCCGCGCGGCGGGGCCACAGATACGCAGTATTTT
-	TRBV18	TRBD2	TRBJ2-5	CASSPYNSGRAFEETQYF	TGTGCCAGCTCACCATACAACAGCGGGAGGGCTTTTGAAGAGACCCAGTACTTC
once	TRBV14	-	TRBJ1-1	CASSQDRAGRDTEAFF	TGTGCCAGCAGCCAAGATCGGGCAGGGAGGGACACTGAAGCTTTCTTT
-	TRBV9	TRBD1	TRBJ1-2	CASSQTGNNDYTF	TGTGCCAGCAGCCAGACAGGGAATAATGACTACACCTTC
-	TRBV5-5	-	TRBJ2-7	CASSPSTPYEQYF	TGTGCCAGCAGCCCCTCGACTCCCTACGAGCAGTACTTC
-	TRBV28	-	TRBJ1-1	CASITEVNTEAFF	TGTGCCAGCATAACGGAGGTGAACACTGAAGCTTTCTTT
-	TRBV5-1	TRBD1	TRBJ2-7	CASSLAGTGAYEQYF	TGCGCCAGCAGCTTGGCCGGGACAGGGGCCTACGAGCAGTACTTC
-	TRBV5-4	-	TRBJ1-6	CASSLDPGRSNSPLHF	TGTGCCAGCAGCTTGGATCCGGGGAGGAGTAATTCACCCCTCCACTTT
-	TRBV5-1	TRBD2	TRBJ2-1	CASSLGLAGGGHEQFF	TGCGCCAGCAGCTTGGGTCTAGCGGGGGGCGGTCATGAGCAGTTCTTC
-	TRBV19	-	TRBJ2-3	CATRQASTDTQYF	TGTGCCACCCGACAGGCCAGCACAGATACGCAGTATTTT
-	TRBV6-5	TRBD1	TRBJ1-1	CASRGQVQMNTEAFF	TGTGCCAGCAGGGGACAGGTCCAGATGAACACTGAAGCTTTCTTT
once	TRBV6-5	TRBD1	TRBJ1-1	CASSPGGYTEAFF	TGTGCCAGCAGTCCAGGGGGGTACACTGAAGCTTTCTTT
-	TRBV28	TRBD1	TRBJ1-2	CASSSLGTGVYNYGYTF	TGTGCCAGCAGTTCTCTAGGGACAGGGGTTTATAACTATGGCTACACCTTC
-	TRBV11-3	TRBD1	TRBJ1-1	CASSVGQDGNTEAFF	TGTGCCAGCAGCGTAGGACAGGACGGGAACACTGAAGCTTTCTTT
-	TRBV7-2	TRBD2	TRBJ2-1	CASSLQRGLAFNNEQFF	TGTGCCAGCAGCTTACAACGGGGACTAGCGTTTAACAATGAGCAGTTCTTC
-	TRBV5-1	-	TRBJ2-3	CASSPGLSTSGDTQYF	TGCGCCAGCAGCCCCGGACTCTCCACCTCCGGAGATACGCAGTATTTT
few	TRBV28	TRBD2	TRBJ2-3	CASSSGIVREEETDTQYF	TGTGCCAGCAGTTCAGGGATAGTGCGGGAGGAGGAAACAGATACGCAGTATTTT